This TCR beta chain appears in the sequencing data of a study of blood T cells in healthy people across ages. Turning to the study itself: Per every two T cells, about one barcoded beta molecule was captured by template switching. Study results and caveats: Any changes in expanded clonotypes were possibly confounded, as donor CMV status remained unknown.

A sample-barcoded 5' primer and a J-beta primer mix were used in a second PCR of about 7 to 12 cycles. Template switching added a 12-random-nucleotide identifier to every cDNA molecule. Each CDR3 protein is one row after TCRdb ran MiXCR on the 5' RACE reads. Seen here are 730,000 or so distinct CDR3 sequences, approximately 40% observed once, and the top ten hold 25% to 30%. Comment on this clonotype: Its target is not known.

The CDR3 has 15 residues. V was pared by 0 bases and J by 4 bases, with 12 bases between. The germline gives CDR1 SGHRS, CDR2 YFSETQ. This TCR derives from a man older than 75 in good health. The chain employs TRBV5-1 and TRBJ2-3; D might be TRBD1 or TRBD2, each matching 6 bases. Sequenced sample: blood. The CDR3 DNA is TGCGCCAGCAGCTTGGAGGGGGGATCATCAGATACGCAGTATTTT. As protein: CASSLEGGSSDTQYF. Combining the CDR3 with reference TRBV5-1 and TRBJ2-3 gives the whole variable domain KAGVTQTPRYLIKTRGQQVTLSCSPISGHRSVSWYQQTPGQGLQFLFEYFSETQRNKGNFPGRFSGRQFSNSRSEMNVSTLELGDSALYLCASSLEGGSSDTQYFGPGTRLTVL.